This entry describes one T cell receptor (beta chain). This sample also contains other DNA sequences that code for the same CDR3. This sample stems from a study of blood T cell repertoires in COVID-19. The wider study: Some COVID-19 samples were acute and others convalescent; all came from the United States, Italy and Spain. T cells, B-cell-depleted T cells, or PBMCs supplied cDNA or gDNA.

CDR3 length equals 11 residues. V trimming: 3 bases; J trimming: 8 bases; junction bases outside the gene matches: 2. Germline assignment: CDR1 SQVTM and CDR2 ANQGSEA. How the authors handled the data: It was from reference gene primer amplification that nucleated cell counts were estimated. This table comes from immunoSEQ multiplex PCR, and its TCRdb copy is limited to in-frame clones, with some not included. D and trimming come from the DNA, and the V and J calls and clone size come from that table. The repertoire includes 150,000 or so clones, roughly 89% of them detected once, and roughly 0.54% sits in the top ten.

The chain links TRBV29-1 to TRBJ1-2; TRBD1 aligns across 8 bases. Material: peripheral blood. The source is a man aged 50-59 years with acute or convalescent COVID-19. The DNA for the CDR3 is TGCAGCGTTGAGGACAGGGACGGCTACACCTTC. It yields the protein CSVEDRDGYTF.